This T cell receptor (beta chain) was retrieved from a study of siplizumab effects on memory and regulatory T cells. The CDR3 loop spans 16 amino acids. Germline V CDR1 and CDR2: LGHNA, YSLEER. V was trimmed by 2 bases and J by 3 bases, leaving 14 bases between them. Sequencing of each sample assayed roughly 9.1 x 10^4 TCR templates. The assay was immunoSEQ multiplex PCR, and TCRdb's table has in-frame clones only and misses some. The repertoire holds around 100,000 clones, with 93% as singletons. Sequenced material: Tregs sorted from blood. The chain couples TRBV4-3 to TRBJ1-3, with D unclear. This clonotype was sampled from a human donor in good health. This CDR3 reads CASSQYPGLGGNTIYF. The CDR3 DNA sequence: TGCGCCAGCAGCCAATATCCAGGCTTAGGTGGAAACACCATATATTTT.